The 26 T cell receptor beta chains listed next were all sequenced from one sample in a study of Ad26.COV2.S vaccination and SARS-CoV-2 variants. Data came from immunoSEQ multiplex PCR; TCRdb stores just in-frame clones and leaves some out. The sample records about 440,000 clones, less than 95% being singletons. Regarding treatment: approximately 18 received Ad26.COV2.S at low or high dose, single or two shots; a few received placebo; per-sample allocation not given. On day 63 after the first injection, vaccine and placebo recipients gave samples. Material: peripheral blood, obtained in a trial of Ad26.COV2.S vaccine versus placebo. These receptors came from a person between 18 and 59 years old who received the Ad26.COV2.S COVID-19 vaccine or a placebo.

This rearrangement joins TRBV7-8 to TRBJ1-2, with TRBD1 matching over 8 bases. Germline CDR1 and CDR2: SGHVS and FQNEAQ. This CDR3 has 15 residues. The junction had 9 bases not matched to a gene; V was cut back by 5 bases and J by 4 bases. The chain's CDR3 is CASSAGQAWGYGYTF. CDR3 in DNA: TGTGCCAGCAGCGCGGGACAGGCGTGGGGCTATGGCTACACCTTC.

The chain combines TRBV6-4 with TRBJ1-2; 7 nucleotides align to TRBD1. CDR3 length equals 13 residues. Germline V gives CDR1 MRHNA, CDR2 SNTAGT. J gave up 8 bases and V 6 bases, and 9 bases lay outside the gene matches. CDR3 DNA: TGTGCCAGCAGCCCCGACAGGGTGGGCGGCTACACCTTC. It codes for CASSPDRVGGYTF.

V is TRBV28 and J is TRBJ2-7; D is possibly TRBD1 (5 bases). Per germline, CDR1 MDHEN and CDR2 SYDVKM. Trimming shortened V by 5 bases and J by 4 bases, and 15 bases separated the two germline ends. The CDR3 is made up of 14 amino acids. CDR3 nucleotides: TGTGCCAGCAGTCCACTCCAAGACAGTTACGAGCAGTACTTC. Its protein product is CASSPLQDSYEQYF.

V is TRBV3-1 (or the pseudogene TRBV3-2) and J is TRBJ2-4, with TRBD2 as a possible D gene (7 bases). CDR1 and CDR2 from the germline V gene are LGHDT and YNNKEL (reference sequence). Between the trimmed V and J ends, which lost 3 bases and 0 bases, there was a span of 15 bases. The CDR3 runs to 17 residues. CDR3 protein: CASSHKRGGLAKNIQYF. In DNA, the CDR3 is TGTGCCAGCAGCCACAAAAGGGGGGGATTAGCCAAAAACATTCAGTACTTC.

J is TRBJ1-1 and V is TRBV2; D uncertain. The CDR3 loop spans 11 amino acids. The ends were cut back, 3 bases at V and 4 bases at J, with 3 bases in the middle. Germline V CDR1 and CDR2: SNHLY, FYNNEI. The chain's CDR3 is CASSDLTEAFF. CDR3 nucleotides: TGTGCCAGCAGTGACCTCACTGAAGCTTTCTTT.

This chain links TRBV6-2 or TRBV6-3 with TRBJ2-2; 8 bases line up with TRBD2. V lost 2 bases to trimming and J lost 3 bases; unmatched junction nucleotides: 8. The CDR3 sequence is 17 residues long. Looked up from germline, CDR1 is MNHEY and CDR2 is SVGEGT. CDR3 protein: CASSYELTAGDTGELFF. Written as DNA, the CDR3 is TGTGCCAGCAGTTACGAGTTAACAGCGGGAGACACCGGGGAGCTGTTTTTT.

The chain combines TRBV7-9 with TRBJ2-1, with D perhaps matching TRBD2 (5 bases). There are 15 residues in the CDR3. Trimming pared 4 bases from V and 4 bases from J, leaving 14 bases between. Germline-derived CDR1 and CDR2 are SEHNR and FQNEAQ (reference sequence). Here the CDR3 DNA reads TGTGCCAGCAGCTCCTCGGAAGCGGCGTACAATGAGCAGTTCTTC. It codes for CASSSSEAAYNEQFF.

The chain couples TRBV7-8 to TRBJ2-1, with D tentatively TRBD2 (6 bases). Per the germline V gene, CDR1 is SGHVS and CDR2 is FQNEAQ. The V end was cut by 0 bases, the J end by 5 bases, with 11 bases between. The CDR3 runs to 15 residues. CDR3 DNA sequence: TGTGCCAGCAGCTTAGCGCTCAGGAGGGACAATGAGCAGTTCTTC. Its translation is CASSLALRRDNEQFF.

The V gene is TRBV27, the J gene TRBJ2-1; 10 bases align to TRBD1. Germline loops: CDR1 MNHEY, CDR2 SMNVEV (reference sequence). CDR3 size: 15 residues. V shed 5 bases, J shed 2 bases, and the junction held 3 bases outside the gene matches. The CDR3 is CASSVDRGAYNEQFF. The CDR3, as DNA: TGTGCCAGCAGTGTGGACAGGGGGGCCTACAATGAGCAGTTCTTC.

This CDR3 is CASSLTKTGGRTEAFF. The CDR3 DNA sequence: TGCGCCAGCAGCTTGACAAAGACAGGGGGTAGAACTGAAGCTTTCTTT. This sequence joins TRBV5-1 and TRBJ1-1; the match to TRBD1 covers 9 bases. The germline CDR1 and CDR2 sequences are SGHRS and YFSETQ. The CDR3 runs 16 residues. V dropped 1 base and J dropped 5; count of bases not matched to a gene: 9.

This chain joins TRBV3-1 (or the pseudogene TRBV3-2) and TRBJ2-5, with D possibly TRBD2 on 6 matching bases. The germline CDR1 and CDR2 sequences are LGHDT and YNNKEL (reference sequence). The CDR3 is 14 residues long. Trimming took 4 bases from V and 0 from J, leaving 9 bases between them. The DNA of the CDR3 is TGTGCCAGCAGCCTCGGCGGGAACCAAGAGACCCAGTACTTC. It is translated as CASSLGGNQETQYF.

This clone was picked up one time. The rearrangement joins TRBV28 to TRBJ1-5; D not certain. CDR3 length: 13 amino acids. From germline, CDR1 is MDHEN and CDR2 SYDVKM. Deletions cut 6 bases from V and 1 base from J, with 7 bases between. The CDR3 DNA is TGTGCCAGCAGCCCCGGGAGCAATCAGCCCCAGCATTTT. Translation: CASSPGSNQPQHF.

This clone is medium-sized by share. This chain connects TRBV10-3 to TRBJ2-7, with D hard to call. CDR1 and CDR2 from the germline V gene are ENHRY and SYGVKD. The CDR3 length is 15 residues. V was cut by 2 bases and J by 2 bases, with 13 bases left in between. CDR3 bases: TGTGCCATCAGTGAGCCCTCGGTTCCCCCCTACGAGCAGTACTTC. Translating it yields CAISEPSVPPYEQYF.

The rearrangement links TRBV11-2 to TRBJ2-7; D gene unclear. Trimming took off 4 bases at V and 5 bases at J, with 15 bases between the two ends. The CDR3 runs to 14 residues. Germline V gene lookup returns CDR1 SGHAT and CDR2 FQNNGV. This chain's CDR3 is CASSYPSRFDEQYF. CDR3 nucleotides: TGTGCCAGCAGCTATCCGTCCAGGTTTGACGAGCAGTACTTC.

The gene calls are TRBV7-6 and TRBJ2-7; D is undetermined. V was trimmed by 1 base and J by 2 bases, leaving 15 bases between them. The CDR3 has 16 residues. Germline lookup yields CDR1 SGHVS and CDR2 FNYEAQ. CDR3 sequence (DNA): TGTGCCAGCAGCTTAGACGGGCTTTTTTTTGCCTACGAGCAGTACTTC. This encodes CASSLDGLFFAYEQYF.

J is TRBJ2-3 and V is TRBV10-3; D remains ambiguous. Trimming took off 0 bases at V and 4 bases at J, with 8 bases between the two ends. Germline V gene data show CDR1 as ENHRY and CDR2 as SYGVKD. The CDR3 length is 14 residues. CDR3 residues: CAISESHRPDTQYF. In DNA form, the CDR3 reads TGTGCCATCAGTGAGTCTCATCGTCCAGATACGCAGTATTTT.

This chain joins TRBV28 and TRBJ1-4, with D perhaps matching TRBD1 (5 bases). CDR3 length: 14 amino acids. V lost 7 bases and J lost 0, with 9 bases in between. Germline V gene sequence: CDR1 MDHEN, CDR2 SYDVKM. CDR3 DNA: TGTGCCAGCAAGGAGGGGACAACTAATGAAAAACTGTTTTTT. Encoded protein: CASKEGTTNEKLFF. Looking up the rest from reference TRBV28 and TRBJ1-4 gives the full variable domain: DVKVTQSSRYLVKRTGEKVFLECVQDMDHENMFWYRQDPGLGLRLIYFSYDVKMKEKGDIPEGYSVSREKKERFSLILESASTNQTSMYLCASKEGTTNEKLFFGSGTQLSVL.

The CDR3 bases are TGTGCCAGCAGTTTACCTGGGACTAGCGGGAGGCGCACAGATACGCAGTATTTT. Protein: CASSLPGTSGRRTDTQYF. V and J are TRBV28 and TRBJ2-3, with 15 positions matching TRBD2. This CDR3 contains 18 residues. With 2 bases clipped from V and 1 base from J, the junction kept 4 bases outside the gene matches. The germline CDR1 and CDR2 sequences are MDHEN and SYDVKM.

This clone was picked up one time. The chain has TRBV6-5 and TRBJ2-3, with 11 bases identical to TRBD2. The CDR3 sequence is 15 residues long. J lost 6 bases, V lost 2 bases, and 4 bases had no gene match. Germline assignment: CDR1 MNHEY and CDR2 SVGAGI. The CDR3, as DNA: TGTGCCAGCAGTTACAGTAGCGGGAGGGTCGATACGCAGTATTTT. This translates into CASSYSSGRVDTQYF.

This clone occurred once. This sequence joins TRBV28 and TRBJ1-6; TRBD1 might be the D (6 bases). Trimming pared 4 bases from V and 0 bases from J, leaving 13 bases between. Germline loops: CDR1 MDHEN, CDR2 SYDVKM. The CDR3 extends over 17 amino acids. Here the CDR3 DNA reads TGTGCCAGCAGTTCGTCAGGGGCTAGCTCCTATAATTCACCCCTCCACTTT. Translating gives CASSSSGASSYNSPLHF. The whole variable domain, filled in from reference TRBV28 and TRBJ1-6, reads DVKVTQSSRYLVKRTGEKVFLECVQDMDHENMFWYRQDPGLGLRLIYFSYDVKMKEKGDIPEGYSVSREKKERFSLILESASTNQTSMYLCASSSSGASSYNSPLHFGNGTRLTVT.

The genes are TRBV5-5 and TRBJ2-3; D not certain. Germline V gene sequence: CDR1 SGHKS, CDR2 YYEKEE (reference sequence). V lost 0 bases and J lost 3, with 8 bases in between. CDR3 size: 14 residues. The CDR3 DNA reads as TGTGCCAGCAGCTTGGATTGGGGAACAGATACGCAGTATTTT. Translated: CASSLDWGTDTQYF.

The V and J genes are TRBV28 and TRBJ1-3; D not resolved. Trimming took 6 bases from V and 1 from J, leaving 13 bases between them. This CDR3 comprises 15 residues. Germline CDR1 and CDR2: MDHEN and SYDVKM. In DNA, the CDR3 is TGTGCCAGCAGCTTTAATATCCGGTCTGGAAACACCATATATTTT. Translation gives CASSFNIRSGNTIYF. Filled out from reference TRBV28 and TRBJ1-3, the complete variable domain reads DVKVTQSSRYLVKRTGEKVFLECVQDMDHENMFWYRQDPGLGLRLIYFSYDVKMKEKGDIPEGYSVSREKKERFSLILESASTNQTSMYLCASSFNIRSGNTIYFGEGSWLTVV.

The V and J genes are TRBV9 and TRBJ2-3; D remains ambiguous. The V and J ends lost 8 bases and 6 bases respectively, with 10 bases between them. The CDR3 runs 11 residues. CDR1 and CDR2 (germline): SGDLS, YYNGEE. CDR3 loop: CASSIGDTQYF. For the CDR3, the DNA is TGTGCCAGTTCGATAGGGGATACGCAGTATTTT.

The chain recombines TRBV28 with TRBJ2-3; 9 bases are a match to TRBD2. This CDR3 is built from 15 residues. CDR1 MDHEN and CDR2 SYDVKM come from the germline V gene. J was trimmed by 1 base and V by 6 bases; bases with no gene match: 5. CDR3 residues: CASSSKREGTDTQYF. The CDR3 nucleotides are TGTGCCAGCAGCTCAAAGCGGGAGGGCACAGATACGCAGTATTTT.

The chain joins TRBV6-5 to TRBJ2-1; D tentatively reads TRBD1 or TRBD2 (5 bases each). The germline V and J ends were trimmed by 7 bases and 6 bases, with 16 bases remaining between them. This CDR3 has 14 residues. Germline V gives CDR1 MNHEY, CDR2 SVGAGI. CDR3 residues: CASTSSPGRNEQFF. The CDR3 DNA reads TGTGCCAGCACCTCCTCCCCGGGACGCAATGAGCAGTTCTTC.

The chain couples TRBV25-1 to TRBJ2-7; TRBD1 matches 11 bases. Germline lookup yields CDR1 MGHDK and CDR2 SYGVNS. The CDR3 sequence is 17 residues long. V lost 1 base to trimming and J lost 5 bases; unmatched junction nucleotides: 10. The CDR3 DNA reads TGTGCCAGCAGTGAATGGGGCCGGGACAGGGGGATTCACGAGCAGTACTTC. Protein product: CASSEWGRDRGIHEQYF.